What follows are 12 T cell receptor beta chains derived from one specimen sequenced in a study of T cells in Graves' hyperthyroidism and ophthalmopathy. RNA transcripts gave rise to amplified TCR beta CDR3 regions. The HTBI primer set drove a first-round RT-PCR of the TCR CDR3. TCRdb re-called the multiplex PCR reads through MiXCR, storing one row per CDR3 protein. The table lists approximately 210,000 distinct CDR3 sequences, approximately 17% of them singletons. Sequenced sample: blood. The receptors stem from a man in his fifties with Graves' hyperthyroidism.

This clonotype has only a few counts. The gene calls are TRBV4-3 and TRBJ2-3; D may be TRBD2 (6 bases). CDR1 and CDR2 from the germline V gene are LGHNA and YSLEER. V gave up 0 bases and J gave up 2 bases, with 15 bases separating them. This CDR3 is built from 17 residues. The CDR3 here is CASSQDPPGLLTDTQYF. CDR3 DNA sequence: TGCGCCAGCAGCCAAGATCCCCCGGGACTCCTCACAGATACGCAGTATTTT.

The chain couples TRBV2 to TRBJ1-2, with 8 positions matching TRBD1. Germline assignment: CDR1 SNHLY and CDR2 FYNNEI. Trimming cost V 6 bases and J 7 bases; bases outside gene matches: 7. The CDR3 has 13 amino acids. The CDR3 bases are TGTGCCAGCAGCTCAGGGGGCGCCGGTGGCTACACCTTC. Protein product: CASSSGGAGGYTF.

This clonotype showed up many times. The chain combines TRBV5-1 with TRBJ2-1; D gene unclear. Trimming pared 1 base from V and 6 bases from J, leaving 11 bases between. This CDR3 is 14 amino acids long. CDR1 is SGHRS and CDR2 is YFSETQ in the germline V gene. The CDR3 region has the DNA TGCGCCAGCAGCTTGATGGCGGAGTCCAATGAGCAGTTCTTC. Amino acids: CASSLMAESNEQFF.

Ten or more counts support this clonotype. The chain carries TRBV2 and TRBJ1-1, with TRBD1 matching over 8 bases. V dropped 2 bases and J dropped 4; count of bases not matched to a gene: 9. The CDR3 loop spans 16 amino acids. Germline V gives CDR1 SNHLY, CDR2 FYNNEI. CDR3 amino acids: CASSELQGALGTEAFF. The CDR3 DNA reads as TGTGCCAGCAGTGAATTGCAGGGGGCTTTGGGCACTGAAGCTTTCTTT.

This clonotype came up many times. The junction does not match germline at one end; this may be a read error. The rearrangement uses TRBV5-1 and TRBJ2-5; D is uncertain. CDR1 SGHRS and CDR2 YFSETQ come from the germline V gene. The CDR3 contains 11 residues. The CDR3 DNA reads TGTGCCAGCTCCTCCCAAGAGACCCAGTACTTC. Translated: CASSSQETQYF.

The CDR3 sequence: CASVPRKSTDTQYF. CDR3 bases: TGTGCCAGCGTTCCTAGGAAGAGCACAGATACGCAGTATTTT. The chain couples TRBV12-3 or TRBV12-4 to TRBJ2-3; D is ambiguous. The V end lost 8 bases, the J end lost 0 bases, and 12 bases lay between the germline ends. The CDR3 totals 14 residues.

This clonotype was recorded at least ten times. The chain uses TRBV11-2 and TRBJ1-1; D not certain. V lost 3 bases and J 7 bases, leaving 12 bases between the germline ends. Per germline, CDR1 SGHAT and CDR2 FQNNGV. This CDR3 is 13 amino acids long. The CDR3 here is CASSLERVGEAFF. The CDR3 DNA is TGTGCCAGCAGCTTGGAAAGGGTCGGTGAAGCTTTCTTT.

The table lists this clonotype with many counts. The rearrangement joins TRBV7-4 to TRBJ2-3; tentative D call: TRBD2 (6 bases). Germline loops: CDR1 SGHVT, CDR2 SQSDAQ. Trimming stripped 1 base from V and 2 bases from J, with 22 bases between. The CDR3 length is 19 residues. The CDR3 sequence: CASSLGPPLARDHTDTQYF. The DNA of the CDR3 is TGTGCCAGCAGCTTAGGTCCCCCTCTAGCGAGGGACCACACAGATACGCAGTATTTT.

This clonotype showed up many times. J is TRBJ2-5 and V is TRBV20-1; 7 nucleotides align to TRBD2. Germline V gene data show CDR1 as DFQATT and CDR2 as SNEGSKA (reference sequence). Trimming at V came to 0 bases and at J to 5 bases, leaving 9 bases not matched to a gene. The CDR3 has 15 amino acids. Written as DNA, the CDR3 is TGCAGTGCTAGAGATCACACGGGAGGACGGGAGACCCAGTACTTC. Amino acid sequence: CSARDHTGGRETQYF.

This clonotype was observed a handful of times. A much more abundant neighbour one base away suggests this may be a read error. J is TRBJ2-1 and V is TRBV3-1; D remains ambiguous. Germline-derived CDR1 and CDR2 are LGHDT and YNNKEL (reference sequence). The CDR3 totals 12 residues. The CDR3 region is CAGSQNLERQFF. CDR3 in DNA: TGTGCCGGCAGCCAGAACCTAGAACGGCAGTTCTTC.

The V call is TRBV28, the J call TRBJ2-1; the match to TRBD2 covers 8 bases. V was clipped by 2 bases and J by 9 bases; unmatched bases: 12. Germline CDR1 reads MDHEN; CDR2 reads SYDVKM. This CDR3 is built from 16 residues. The DNA of the CDR3 is TGTGCCAGCAGTTTAGATCGGGAGGGCCCGTTTGGTGAGCAGTTCTTC. Translated: CASSLDREGPFGEQFF.

This clonotype has a handful of counts. The V and J genes are TRBV12-3 or TRBV12-4 and TRBJ2-2, with D possibly TRBD2 on 5 matching bases. Trimming removed 2 bases from V and 5 bases from J, with 18 bases in between. The CDR3 is 17 residues long. The CDR3 coding sequence is TGTGCCAGCAGTTTAAGATTAGTGGGAGTTCGAACCGGGGAGCTGTTTTTT. Translating it yields CASSLRLVGVRTGELFF.